Listed below are T cell receptor beta chains from one sample, sequenced in a study of control samples from healthy donors and cancer patients. The table came from immunoSEQ multiplex PCR; TCRdb's copy has only in-frame clones and leaves some out. This table has approximately 160,000 clones, more than 85% appearing once. The material sequenced was blood. These receptors all stem from a woman aged 40 to 50 in good health. CDR3s include the opening cysteine and the closing phenylalanine or tryptophan. The order of the fields is V gene, D gene, clone size, J gene, CDR3 DNA, CDR3 protein. D genes are given only for firm matches. Size values are once, few and many counts, or a class for expanded clones, and some rows have none.

TRBV2	-	-	TRBJ1-5	TGTGCCAGCAGTGAAAAGTACAGGGCTATGCAGCCCCAGCATTTT	CASSEKYRAMQPQHF
TRBV10-3	-	once	TRBJ1-2	TGTGCCATCAGTCCCGGGGATTATGGCTACACCTTC	CAISPGDYGYTF
TRBV15	-	-	TRBJ1-2	TGTGCCACCAGCCGTCCTGGGGGGGTCTATGGCTACACCTTC	CATSRPGGVYGYTF
TRBV10-3	-	-	TRBJ1-4	TGTGCCATCAGTGTGAACCATAATGAAAAACTGTTTTTT	CAISVNHNEKLFF
TRBV11-1	-	-	TRBJ1-2	TGTGCCAGCAGCTTATGGGGGAATAATGGCTACACCTTC	CASSLWGNNGYTF
TRBV7-6	TRBD1	-	TRBJ1-2	TGTGCCAGCAGCTCCATACCCGGGACAGTGCCCGCTGACTCCTATGGCTACACCTTC	CASSSIPGTVPADSYGYTF
TRBV6-6	TRBD1	once	TRBJ1-3	TGTGCCAGCAGTCCACAGGGGTGGCTCGGAAACACCATATATTTT	CASSPQGWLGNTIYF
TRBV7-9	-	-	TRBJ2-1	TGTGCCAGCAGCAACGCCCGGGGGGCCAACAATGAGCAGTTCTTC	CASSNARGANNEQFF
TRBV7-9	-	-	TRBJ2-7	TGTGCCAGCACCCCACAAGAGGGGGTATTCGAGCAGTACTTC	CASTPQEGVFEQYF
TRBV28	TRBD1	-	TRBJ2-3	TGTGCCAGCGGACCCCCCTGGACAGGGCCCCAGGGGGATACGCAGTATTTT	CASGPPWTGPQGDTQYF
TRBV2	-	-	TRBJ1-1	TGTGCCAGCAGTCCAACCCCCCCCCAGGGGAACACTGAAGCTTTCTTT	CASSPTPPQGNTEAFF
TRBV15	-	once	TRBJ2-3	TGTGCCACCAGCAGAGGACCGGACACAGATACGCAGTATTTT	CATSRGPDTDTQYF
TRBV6-6	-	once	TRBJ1-6	TGTGCCAGCAGGGGCAGGGTAATGGATTCACCCCTCCACTTT	CASRGRVMDSPLHF
TRBV7-3	-	-	TRBJ1-1	TGTGCCAGCAGCTTAGGATGGGGCGGGAACACTGAAGCTTTCTTT	CASSLGWGGNTEAFF
TRBV27	-	-	TRBJ2-3	TGTGCCAGCAGTGGGGCCGGGACCCTCGGGGGTTCAGATACGCAGTATTTT	CASSGAGTLGGSDTQYF
TRBV6-5	-	-	TRBJ1-1	TGTGCCAGCAGTATTCGACGGGGGGGGACTGAAGCTTTCTTT	CASSIRRGGTEAFF
TRBV2	-	-	TRBJ1-3	TGTGCCAGCAGTGAAGCGGGGGGGTCCGGAAACACCATATATTTT	CASSEAGGSGNTIYF
TRBV12-3/TRBV12-4	-	-	TRBJ1-1	TGTGCCAGCGAAATTGCGGGCACACAGGGAGCTTTCTTT	CASEIAGTQGAFF
TRBV4-1	-	-	TRBJ2-1	TGCGCCAGCAGCCAAGAGGGACTTTCAGTCGATGAGCAGTTCTTC	CASSQEGLSVDEQFF
TRBV4-1	-	-	TRBJ2-3	TGCGCCAGCAGCAAAACGGGATATACGCAGTATTTT	CASSKTGYTQYF
TRBV5-6	-	-	TRBJ2-7	TGTGCCAGCAGCTTGTCGACAGTAATTTTACGCGAGCAGTACTTC	CASSLSTVILREQYF
TRBV27	-	few	TRBJ1-6	TGTGCCAGCAGCCTACTAGGGGGGGGTTCACCCCTCCACTTT	CASSLLGGGSPLHF
TRBV6-6	TRBD1	-	TRBJ1-1	TGTGCCAGCAGCCTACAGGGGTACACTGAAGCTTTCTTT	CASSLQGYTEAFF
TRBV14	-	-	TRBJ2-5	TGTGCCAGCAGCCAAGATTACAATAGGCGGGAGACCCAGTACTTC	CASSQDYNRRETQYF
TRBV5-1	-	-	TRBJ1-1	TGCGCCAGCAGCCTCCAGGGTCACACTGAAGCTTTCTTT	CASSLQGHTEAFF
TRBV21-1	-	-	TRBJ2-2	TGTGCCAGCTTCTCAGGGGATTTGAACACCGGGGAGCTGTTTTTT	CASFSGDLNTGELFF
TRBV19	TRBD2	-	TRBJ2-1	TGTGCCAGTAGTATAAAGGGAGCGGGGGGTTACAATGAGCAGTTCTTC	CASSIKGAGGYNEQFF
TRBV5-6	-	-	TRBJ1-3	TGTGCCAGCAGCCGCCCGTGGGGTGCCGGAAACACCATATATTTT	CASSRPWGAGNTIYF
TRBV2	-	-	TRBJ2-7	TGTGCCAGCAGGCCGCCCGGCAACTACGAGCAGTACTTC	CASRPPGNYEQYF
TRBV6-1	-	-	TRBJ2-5	TGTGCCAGCAGTGAGTTGCGGGGAGTCCAAGAGACCCAGTACTTC	CASSELRGVQETQYF
TRBV19	-	-	TRBJ1-1	TGTGCCAGTAGTCCCCTCGGTGACACTGAAGCTTTCTTT	CASSPLGDTEAFF
TRBV19	-	-	TRBJ1-5	TGTGCCTGCAATACCCGCAGGGCGAACGGGCAGCCCCAGCATTTT	CACNTRRANGQPQHF
TRBV3-1/TRBV3-2	TRBD1	-	TRBJ1-2	TGTGCCAGCAGCCAAGATCCTGGCTCCGCACAGGGGACCTATGGCTACACCTTC	CASSQDPGSAQGTYGYTF